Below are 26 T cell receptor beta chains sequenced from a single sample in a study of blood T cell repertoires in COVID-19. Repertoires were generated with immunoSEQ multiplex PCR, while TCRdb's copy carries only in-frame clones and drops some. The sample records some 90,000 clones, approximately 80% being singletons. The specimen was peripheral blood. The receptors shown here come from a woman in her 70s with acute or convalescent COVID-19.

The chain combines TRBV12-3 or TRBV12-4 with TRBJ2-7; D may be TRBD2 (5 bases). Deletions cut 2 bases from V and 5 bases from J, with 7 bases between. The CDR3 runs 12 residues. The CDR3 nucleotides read TGTGCCAGCAGTTTACTCGGGAACGAGCAGTACTTC. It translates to CASSLLGNEQYF.

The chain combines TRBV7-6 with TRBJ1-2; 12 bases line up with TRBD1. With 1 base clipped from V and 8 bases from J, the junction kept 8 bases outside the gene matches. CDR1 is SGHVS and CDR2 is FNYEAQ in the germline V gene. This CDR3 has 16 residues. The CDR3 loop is CASSLVPGQGAAGYTF. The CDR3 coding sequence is TGTGCCAGCAGCTTAGTCCCGGGACAGGGGGCTGCCGGCTACACCTTC.

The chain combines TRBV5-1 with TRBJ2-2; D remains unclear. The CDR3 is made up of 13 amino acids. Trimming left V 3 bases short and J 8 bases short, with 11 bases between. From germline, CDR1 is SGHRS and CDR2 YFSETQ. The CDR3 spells CASSSAAAGELFF. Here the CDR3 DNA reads TGCGCCAGCAGCTCGGCCGCGGCGGGGGAGCTGTTTTTT.

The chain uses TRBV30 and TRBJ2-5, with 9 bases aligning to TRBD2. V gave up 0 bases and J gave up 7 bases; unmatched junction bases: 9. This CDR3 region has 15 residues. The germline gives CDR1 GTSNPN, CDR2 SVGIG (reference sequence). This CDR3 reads CAWSVGSSGVGTQYF. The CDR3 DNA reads TGTGCCTGGAGTGTCGGGTCTAGCGGGGTCGGGACCCAGTACTTC.

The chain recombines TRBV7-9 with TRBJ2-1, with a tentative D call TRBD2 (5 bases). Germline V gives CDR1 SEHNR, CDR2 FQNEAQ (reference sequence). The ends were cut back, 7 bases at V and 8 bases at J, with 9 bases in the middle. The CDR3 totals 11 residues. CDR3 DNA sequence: TGTGCCAGCACCCTCGGGGATGAGCAGTTCTTC. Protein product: CASTLGDEQFF.

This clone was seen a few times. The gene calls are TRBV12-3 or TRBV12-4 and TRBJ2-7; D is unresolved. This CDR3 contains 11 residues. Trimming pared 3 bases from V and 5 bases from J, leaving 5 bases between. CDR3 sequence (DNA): TGTGCCAGCAGTTTCAGGCACGAGCAGTACTTC. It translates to CASSFRHEQYF.

The CDR3 here is CASSLIGRRGAYEQYF. CDR3 DNA sequence: TGTGCCAGCAGCTTAATCGGGAGGAGGGGGGCCTACGAGCAGTACTTC. The chain uses TRBV5-4 and TRBJ2-7; D may be TRBD2 (7 bases). V was cut by 2 bases and J by 2 bases, with 17 bases left in between. The CDR3 extends over 16 amino acids. The V gene's germline CDR1 is SGHNT and CDR2 YYREEE (reference sequence).

This chain's CDR3 is CASITNGLRAEKLFF. The CDR3 nucleotides are TGTGCCAGCATCACCAACGGGCTCAGGGCAGAAAAACTGTTTTTT. The chain employs TRBV2 and TRBJ1-4; D perhaps matches TRBD1 (5 bases). The CDR3 is 15 amino acids. CDR1 is SNHLY, CDR2 FYNNEI, per germline. V gave up 7 bases and J gave up 8 bases, with 20 bases separating them.

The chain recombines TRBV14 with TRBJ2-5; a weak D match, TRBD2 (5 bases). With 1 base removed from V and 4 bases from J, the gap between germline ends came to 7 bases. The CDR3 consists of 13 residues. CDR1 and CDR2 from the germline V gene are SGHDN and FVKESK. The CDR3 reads CASSQVGGETQYF. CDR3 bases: TGTGCCAGCAGCCAAGTCGGAGGAGAGACCCAGTACTTC.

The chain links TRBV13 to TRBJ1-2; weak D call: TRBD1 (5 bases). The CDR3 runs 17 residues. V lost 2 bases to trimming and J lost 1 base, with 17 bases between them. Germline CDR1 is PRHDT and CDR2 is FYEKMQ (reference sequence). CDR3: CASSLRVGPAFNYGYTF. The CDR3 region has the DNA TGTGCCAGCAGCTTAAGGGTGGGGCCCGCCTTTAACTATGGCTACACCTTC.

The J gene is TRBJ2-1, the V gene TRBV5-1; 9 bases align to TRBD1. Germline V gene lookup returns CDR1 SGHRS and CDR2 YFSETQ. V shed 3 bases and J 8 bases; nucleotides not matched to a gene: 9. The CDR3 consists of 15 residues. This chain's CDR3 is CASSSAGTGTDEQFF. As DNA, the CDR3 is TGCGCCAGCAGCTCAGCCGGGACAGGGACCGATGAGCAGTTCTTC.

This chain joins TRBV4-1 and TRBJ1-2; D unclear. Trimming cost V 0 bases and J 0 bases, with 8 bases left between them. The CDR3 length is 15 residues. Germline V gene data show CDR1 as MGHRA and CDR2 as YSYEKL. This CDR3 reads CASSQDRIPNYGYTF. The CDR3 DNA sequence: TGCGCCAGCAGCCAAGACAGGATTCCTAACTATGGCTACACCTTC.

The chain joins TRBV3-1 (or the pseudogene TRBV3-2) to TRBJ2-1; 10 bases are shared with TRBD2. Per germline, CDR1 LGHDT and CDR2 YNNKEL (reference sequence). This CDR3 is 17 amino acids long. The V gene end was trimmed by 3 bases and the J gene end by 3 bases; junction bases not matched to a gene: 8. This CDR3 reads CASSQLGLAEHYNEQFF. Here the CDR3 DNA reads TGTGCCAGCAGCCAGCTAGGACTAGCGGAGCACTACAATGAGCAGTTCTTC.

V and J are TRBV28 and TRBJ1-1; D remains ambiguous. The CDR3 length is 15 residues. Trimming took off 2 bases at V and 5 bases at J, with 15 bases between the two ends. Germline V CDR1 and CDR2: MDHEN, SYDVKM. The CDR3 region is CASSLTHGGWTEAFF. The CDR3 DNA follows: TGTGCCAGCAGTTTAACTCATGGAGGGTGGACTGAAGCTTTCTTT.

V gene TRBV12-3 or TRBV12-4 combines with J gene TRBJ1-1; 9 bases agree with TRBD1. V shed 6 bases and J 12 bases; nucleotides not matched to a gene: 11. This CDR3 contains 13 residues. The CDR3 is CASSVSGDRASFF. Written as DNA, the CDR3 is TGTGCCAGCAGCGTGAGTGGGGACAGGGCTTCTTTCTTT.

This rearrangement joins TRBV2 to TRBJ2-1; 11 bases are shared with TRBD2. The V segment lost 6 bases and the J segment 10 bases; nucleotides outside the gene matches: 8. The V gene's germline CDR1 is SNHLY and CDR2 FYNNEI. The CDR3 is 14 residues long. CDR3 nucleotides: TGTGCCAGCAGGGATATAGCGGGAGGGCCGGAGCAGTTCTTC. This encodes CASRDIAGGPEQFF.

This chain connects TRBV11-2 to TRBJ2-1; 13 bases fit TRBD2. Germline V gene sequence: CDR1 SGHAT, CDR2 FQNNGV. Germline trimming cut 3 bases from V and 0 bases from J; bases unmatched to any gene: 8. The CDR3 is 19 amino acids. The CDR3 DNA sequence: TGTGCCAGCAGCTTTGTGGGACTAGCGGGGCTGAGCTCCTACAATGAGCAGTTCTTC. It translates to CASSFVGLAGLSSYNEQFF.

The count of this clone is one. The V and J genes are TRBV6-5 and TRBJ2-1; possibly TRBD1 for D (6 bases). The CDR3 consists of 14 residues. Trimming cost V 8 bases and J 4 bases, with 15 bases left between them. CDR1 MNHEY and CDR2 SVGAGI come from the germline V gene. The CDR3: CASGGQLGYNEQFF. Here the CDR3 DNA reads TGTGCCAGCGGAGGACAGTTGGGGTACAATGAGCAGTTCTTC.

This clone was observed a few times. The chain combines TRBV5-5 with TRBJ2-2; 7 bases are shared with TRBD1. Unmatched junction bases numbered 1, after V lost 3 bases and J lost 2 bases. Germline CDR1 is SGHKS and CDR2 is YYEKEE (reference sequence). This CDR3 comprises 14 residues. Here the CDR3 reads CASSWDSNTGELFF. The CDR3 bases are TGTGCCAGCAGCTGGGACAGCAACACCGGGGAGCTGTTTTTT.

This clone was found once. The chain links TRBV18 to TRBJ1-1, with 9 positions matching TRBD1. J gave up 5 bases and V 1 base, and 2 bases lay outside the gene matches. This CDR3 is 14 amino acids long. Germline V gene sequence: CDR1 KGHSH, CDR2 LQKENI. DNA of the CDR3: TGTGCCAGCTCACCACAGGGACAGGGAACTGAAGCTTTCTTT. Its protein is CASSPQGQGTEAFF.

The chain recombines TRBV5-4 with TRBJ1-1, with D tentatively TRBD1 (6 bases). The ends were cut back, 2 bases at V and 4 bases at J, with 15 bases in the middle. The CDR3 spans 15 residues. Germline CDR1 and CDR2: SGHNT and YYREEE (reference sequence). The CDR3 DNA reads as TGTGCCAGCAGCTTAGAACAGGGAAGGAGCACTGAAGCTTTCTTT. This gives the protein CASSLEQGRSTEAFF.

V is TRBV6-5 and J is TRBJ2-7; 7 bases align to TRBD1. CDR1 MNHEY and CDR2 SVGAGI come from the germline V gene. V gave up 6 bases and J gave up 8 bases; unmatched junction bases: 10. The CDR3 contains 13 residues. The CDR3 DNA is TGTGCCAGCAGACCGTACAGGGGACGGCAGCAGTACTTC. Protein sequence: CASRPYRGRQQYF.

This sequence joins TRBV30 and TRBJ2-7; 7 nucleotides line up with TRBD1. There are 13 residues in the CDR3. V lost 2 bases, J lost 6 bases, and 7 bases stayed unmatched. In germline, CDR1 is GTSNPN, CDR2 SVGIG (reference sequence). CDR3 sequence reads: CAWSFGTASEQYF. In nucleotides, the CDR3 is TGTGCCTGGAGTTTTGGGACAGCCTCCGAGCAGTACTTC.

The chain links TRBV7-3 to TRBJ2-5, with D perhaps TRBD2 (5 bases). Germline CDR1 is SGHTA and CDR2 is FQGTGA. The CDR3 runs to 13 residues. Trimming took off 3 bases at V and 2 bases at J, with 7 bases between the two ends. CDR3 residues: CASSLGAQETQYF. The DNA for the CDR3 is TGTGCCAGCAGCTTGGGAGCGCAAGAGACCCAGTACTTC.

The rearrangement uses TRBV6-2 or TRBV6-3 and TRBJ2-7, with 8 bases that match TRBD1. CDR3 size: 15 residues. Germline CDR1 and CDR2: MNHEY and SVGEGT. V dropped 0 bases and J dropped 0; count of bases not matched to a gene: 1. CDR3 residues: CASSYSDRASYEQYF. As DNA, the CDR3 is TGTGCCAGCAGTTACTCGGACAGGGCCTCCTACGAGCAGTACTTC.

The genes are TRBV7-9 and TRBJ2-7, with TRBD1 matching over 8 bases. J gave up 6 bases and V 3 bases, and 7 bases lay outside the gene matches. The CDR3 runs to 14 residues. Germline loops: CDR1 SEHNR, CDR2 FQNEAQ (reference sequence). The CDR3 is CASSFRQGAGEQYF. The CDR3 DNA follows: TGTGCCAGCAGCTTTCGTCAGGGGGCGGGCGAGCAGTACTTC.